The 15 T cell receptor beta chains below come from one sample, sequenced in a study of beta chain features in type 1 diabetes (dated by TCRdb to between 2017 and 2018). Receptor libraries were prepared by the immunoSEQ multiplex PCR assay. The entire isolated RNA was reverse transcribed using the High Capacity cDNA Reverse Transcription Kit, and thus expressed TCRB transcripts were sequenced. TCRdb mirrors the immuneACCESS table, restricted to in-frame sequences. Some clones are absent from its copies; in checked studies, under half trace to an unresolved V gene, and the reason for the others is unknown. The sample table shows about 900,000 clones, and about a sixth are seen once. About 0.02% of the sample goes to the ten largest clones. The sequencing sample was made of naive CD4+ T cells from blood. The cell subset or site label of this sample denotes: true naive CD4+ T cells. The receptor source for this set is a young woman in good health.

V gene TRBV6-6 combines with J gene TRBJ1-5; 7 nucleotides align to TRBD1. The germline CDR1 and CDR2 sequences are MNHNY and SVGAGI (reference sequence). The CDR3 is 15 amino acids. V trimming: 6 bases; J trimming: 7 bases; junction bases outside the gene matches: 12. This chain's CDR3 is CASSVRQGWRQPQHF. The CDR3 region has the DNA TGTGCCAGCAGCGTGAGACAGGGATGGAGGCAGCCCCAGCATTTT.

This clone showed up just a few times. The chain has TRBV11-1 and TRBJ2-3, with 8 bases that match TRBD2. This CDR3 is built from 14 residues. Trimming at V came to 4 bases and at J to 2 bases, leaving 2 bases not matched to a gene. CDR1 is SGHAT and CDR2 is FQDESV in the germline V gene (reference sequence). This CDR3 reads CASSSREDTDTQYF. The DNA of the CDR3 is TGTGCCAGCAGCTCGCGGGAGGACACAGATACGCAGTATTTT.

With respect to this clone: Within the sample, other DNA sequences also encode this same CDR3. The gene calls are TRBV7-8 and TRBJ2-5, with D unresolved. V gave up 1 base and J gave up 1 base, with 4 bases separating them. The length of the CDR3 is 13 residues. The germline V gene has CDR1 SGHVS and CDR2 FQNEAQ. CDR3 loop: CASSLGLQETQYF. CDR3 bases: TGTGCCAGCAGCTTAGGCCTCCAAGAGACCCAGTACTTC. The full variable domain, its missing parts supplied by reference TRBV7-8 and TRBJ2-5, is GAGVSQSPRYKVAKRGQDVALRCDPISGHVSLFWYQQALGQGPEFLTYFQNEAQLDKSGLPSDRFFAERPEGSVSTLKIQRTQQEDSAVYLCASSLGLQETQYFGPGTRLLVL.

The CDR3 DNA reads as TGTGCCAGCAGTTATTATGGACAGGGTCTCTACGAGCAGTACTTC. It yields the protein CASSYYGQGLYEQYF. The chain carries TRBV6-5 and TRBJ2-7, with 8 nucleotides matching TRBD1. The J segment lost 3 bases and the V segment lost 3 bases, leaving 7 bases of the junction unmatched. Germline V CDR1 and CDR2: MNHEY, SVGAGI. The CDR3 has 15 amino acids.

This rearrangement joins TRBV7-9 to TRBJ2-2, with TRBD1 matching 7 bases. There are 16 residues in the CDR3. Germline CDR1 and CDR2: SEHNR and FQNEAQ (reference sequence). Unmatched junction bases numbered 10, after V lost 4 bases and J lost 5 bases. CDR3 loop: CASSSSGTVVTGELFF. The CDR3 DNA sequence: TGTGCCAGCAGCTCCTCCGGGACAGTGGTAACCGGGGAGCTGTTTTTT.

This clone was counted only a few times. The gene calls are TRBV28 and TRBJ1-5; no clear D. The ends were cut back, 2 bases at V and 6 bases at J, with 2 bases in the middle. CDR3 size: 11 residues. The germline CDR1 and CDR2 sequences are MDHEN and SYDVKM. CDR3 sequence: CASSLSQPQHF. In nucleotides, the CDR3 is TGTGCCAGCAGTTTAAGTCAGCCCCAGCATTTT.

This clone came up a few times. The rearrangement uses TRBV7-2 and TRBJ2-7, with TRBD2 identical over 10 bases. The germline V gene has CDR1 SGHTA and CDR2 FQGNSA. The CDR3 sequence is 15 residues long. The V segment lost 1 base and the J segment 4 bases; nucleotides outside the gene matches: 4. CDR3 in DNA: TGTGCCAGCAGCTTAGGTGGGACTAGCGTTTACGAGCAGTACTTC. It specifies CASSLGGTSVYEQYF. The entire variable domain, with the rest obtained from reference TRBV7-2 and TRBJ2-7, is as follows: GAGVSQSPSNKVTEKGKDVELRCDPISGHTALYWYRQSLGQGLEFLIYFQGNSAPDKSGLPSDRFSAERTGGSVSTLTIQRTQQEDSAVYLCASSLGGTSVYEQYFGPGTRLTVT.

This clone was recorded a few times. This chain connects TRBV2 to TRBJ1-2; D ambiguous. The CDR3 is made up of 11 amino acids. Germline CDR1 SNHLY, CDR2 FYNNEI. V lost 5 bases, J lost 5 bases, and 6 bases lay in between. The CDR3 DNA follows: TGTGCCAGCAGTTGGGCGTATGGCTACACCTTC. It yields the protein CASSWAYGYTF.

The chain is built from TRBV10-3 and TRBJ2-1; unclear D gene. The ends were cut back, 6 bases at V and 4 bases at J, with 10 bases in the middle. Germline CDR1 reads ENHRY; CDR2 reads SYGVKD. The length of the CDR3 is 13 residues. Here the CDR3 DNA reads TGTGCCATCAGCACGGACGGATACAATGAGCAGTTCTTC. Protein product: CAISTDGYNEQFF.

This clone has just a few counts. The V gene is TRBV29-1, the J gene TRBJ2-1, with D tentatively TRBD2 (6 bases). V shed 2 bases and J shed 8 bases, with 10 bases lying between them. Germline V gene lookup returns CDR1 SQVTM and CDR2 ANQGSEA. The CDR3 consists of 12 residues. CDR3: CSVESGSHEQFF. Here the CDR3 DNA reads TGCAGCGTTGAATCCGGGAGCCATGAGCAGTTCTTC.

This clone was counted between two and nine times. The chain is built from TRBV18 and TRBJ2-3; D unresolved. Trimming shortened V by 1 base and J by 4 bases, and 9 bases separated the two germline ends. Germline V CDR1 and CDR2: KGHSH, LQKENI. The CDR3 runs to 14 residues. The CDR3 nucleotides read TGTGCCAGCTCACCACTGATCGCAGCAGATACGCAGTATTTT. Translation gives CASSPLIAADTQYF. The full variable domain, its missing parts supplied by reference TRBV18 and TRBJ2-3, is NAGVMQNPRHLVRRRGQEARLRCSPMKGHSHVYWYRQLPEEGLKFMVYLQKENIIDESGMPKERFSAEFPKEGPSILRIQQVVRGDSAAYFCASSPLIAADTQYFGPGTRLTVL.

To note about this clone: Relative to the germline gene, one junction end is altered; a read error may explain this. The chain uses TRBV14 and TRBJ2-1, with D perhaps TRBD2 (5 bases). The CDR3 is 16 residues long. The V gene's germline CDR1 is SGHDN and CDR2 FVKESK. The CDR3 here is CVSSQDIGSTYNEQFF. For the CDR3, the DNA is TGCGTCAGCAGCCAAGATATTGGGAGTACCTACAATGAGCAGTTCTTC.

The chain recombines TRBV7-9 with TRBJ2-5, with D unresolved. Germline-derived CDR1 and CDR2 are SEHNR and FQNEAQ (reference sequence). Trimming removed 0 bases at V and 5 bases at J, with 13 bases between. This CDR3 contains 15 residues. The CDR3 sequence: CASSLARFGIETQYF. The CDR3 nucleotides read TGTGCCAGCAGCTTAGCGCGGTTCGGAATCGAGACCCAGTACTTC.

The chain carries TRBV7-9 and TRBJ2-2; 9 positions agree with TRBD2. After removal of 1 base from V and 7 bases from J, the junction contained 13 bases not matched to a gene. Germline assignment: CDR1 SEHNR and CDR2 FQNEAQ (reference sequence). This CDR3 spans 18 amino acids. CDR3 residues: CASSLGATSGLRGGELFF. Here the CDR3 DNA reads TGTGCCAGCAGCTTAGGCGCAACTAGCGGGCTACGCGGCGGGGAGCTGTTTTTT.

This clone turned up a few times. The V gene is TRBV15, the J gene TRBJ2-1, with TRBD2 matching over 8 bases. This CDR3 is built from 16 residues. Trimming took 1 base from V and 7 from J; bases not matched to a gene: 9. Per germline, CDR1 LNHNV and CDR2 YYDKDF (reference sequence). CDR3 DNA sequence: TGTGCCACCAGCAGAGCGGGGGGGAGACTAGGAAATGAGCAGTTCTTC. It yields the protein CATSRAGGRLGNEQFF.